This TCR beta chain was captured in a study of blood T cell repertoires in COVID-19. Overall study context: Acute-phase and convalescent COVID-19 samples originated in the United States, Italy and Spain. Sources were T cells, B-cell-depleted T cells, or PBMCs; the material itself was cDNA or gDNA.

Original methodology: Amplification with reference gene primers provided the estimates of nucleated cell counts. TCRdb's copy holds only in-frame clones and misses some; the assay was immunoSEQ multiplex PCR. That table is the source of V, J and clone size, and D and trimming were worked out from the DNA. In the table there are about 12,000 clones, just over 70% of which are singletons. The sample comprised peripheral blood. The TCR comes from a man in his 60s with COVID-19, enrolled during active disease.

Here the CDR3 DNA reads TGTGCCAGCAGCTTATACGGGCAGGGGGGCTCACCCCTCCACTTT. Its translation: CASSLYGQGGSPLHF. The gene calls are TRBV11-2 and TRBJ1-6, with 7 bases lining up with TRBD1. This CDR3 has 15 amino acids. Germline lookup yields CDR1 SGHAT and CDR2 FQNNGV. With V trimmed by 2 bases and J by 10 bases, 8 bases remained unmatched.